This T cell receptor beta chain was retrieved from a study of T cells in narcolepsy. The study, taken as a whole, reports: Blood of same and different patients, but not healthy controls, reportedly held recurring autoreactive clonotypes. HCRT-specific and TRIB2-specific autoreactive clonotypes appeared among same-patient CSF and blood CD4+ clonotypes. No autoreactive T cell clone sequences appeared in some memory CD4+ repertoires.

With respect to this clone: The antigen remains unidentified.

Using immunoSEQ multiplex PCR, the repertoire was profiled, and TCRdb retains in-frame clones only, with some absent. Here the sample spans some 35,000 clones, 81% being singletons. V dropped 3 bases and J dropped 9; count of bases not matched to a gene: 8. Germline assignment: CDR1 MNHNS and CDR2 SASEGT. The CDR3 has 15 residues. Material for sequencing was memory (CD45RA-) CD4+ T cells from blood. The sequence was collected from a human donor in good health. The chain recombines TRBV6-1 with TRBJ2-1, with 10 bases matching TRBD2. CDR3 amino acids: CASSEASGSYGEQFF. The DNA for the CDR3 is TGTGCCAGCAGTGAGGCTAGCGGGAGTTACGGTGAGCAGTTCTTC.